This TCR beta chain was sequenced for a study of long-term antiretroviral therapy in people with HIV. Study-wide context: Collection of the earliest samples took place about a decade ahead of the 2015 immediate-ART recommendation.

Worth noting for this clone: Antigen specificity is unknown. One end of the junction fails to match germline, which may point to a read error.

Sequencing used immunoSEQ v3.0 at survey level. For every sample, sequencing targeted roughly 35,000-55,000 T-cell genomes. TCRdb keeps only in-frame clones here, not all; method: immunoSEQ multiplex PCR. Here the sample spans roughly 20,000 clones, roughly 78% being singletons. General study points: The study found narrower CDR3 length ranges in HIV repertoires than in controls.

Germline-derived CDR1 and CDR2 are MNHEY and SVGAGI. This CDR3 comprises 14 residues. This TCR came from a woman aged 40 to 49 with HIV. The source was unsorted PBMCs, collected at the start of antiretroviral therapy, before treatment. The chain is built from TRBV6-5 and TRBJ1-2, with unresolved D. The CDR3 region is CASSYSTIEDGEEF. The CDR3 DNA reads TGTGCCAGCAGTTACTCGACTATTGAGGACGGGGAGGAATTC.